The rows below give T cell receptor beta chains drawn from one sample of a study of vaccination and CD4 T cells after COVID-19. TCRdb reprocessed the PCR reads with MiXCR, giving one entry per CDR3 protein. Altogether 12,000 or so distinct CDR3 sequences are present, more than 35% being singletons, with the ten largest covering 16%. Their recognized antigens are unknown. The sample taken for sequencing was CD4+ T cells from blood, cultured in vitro. Receptors were obtained from a human donor in good health. The CDR3 runs from the conserved cysteine through the conserved F or W. D genes are given only for firm matches. Expanded clones get a size class; other rows say once, few or many, or leave the size out.

>-|TRBV18|-|TRBJ2-7
CASSPIGTPSYEQYF
TGTGCCAGCTCACCAATCGGGACACCCTCCTACGAGCAGTACTTC
>-|TRBV7-8|few|TRBJ1-6
CASSEGWGNSPLHF
TGTGCCAGCAGCGAGGGTTGGGGTAATTCACCCCTCCACTTT
>-|TRBV21-1|-|TRBJ2-7
CASPPGFNRYEQYF
TGTGCCAGCCCCCCAGGGTTTAATAGATACGAGCAGTACTTC
>-|TRBV20-1|-|TRBJ2-1
CSAEGGDEQFF
TGCAGTGCCGAGGGGGGCGATGAGCAGTTCTTC
>-|TRBV6-1|few|TRBJ2-5
CASSPSPGWTQYF
TGTGCCAGCAGTCCAAGCCCAGGCTGGACCCAGTACTTC
>-|TRBV30|few|TRBJ1-6
CAWSVEGAAYNSPLHF
TGTGCCTGGAGTGTTGAAGGGGCAGCCTATAATTCACCCCTCCACTTT
>-|TRBV20-1|-|TRBJ1-2
CSARDRVLYYGYTF
TGCAGTGCTAGAGATCGCGTACTCTACTATGGCTACACCTTC
>TRBD2|TRBV20-1|few|TRBJ2-7
CSASKLAGLYEQYF
TGCAGTGCTAGTAAACTAGCGGGACTCTACGAGCAGTACTTC
>-|TRBV28|-|TRBJ2-7
CASSFTGLPYEQYF
TGTGCCAGCAGTTTCACAGGGCTCCCCTACGAGCAGTACTTC
>TRBD1|TRBV28|-|TRBJ2-7
CASSDTGTGQIEQYF
TGTGCCAGCAGTGATACCGGGACAGGGCAAATTGAGCAGTACTTC
>-|TRBV28|-|TRBJ1-5
CASREGSLPQHF
TGTGCCAGCAGAGAGGGGTCGCTGCCCCAGCATTTT
>-|TRBV7-3|-|TRBJ2-1
CASSLSRGRYNEQFF
TGTGCCAGCAGCTTAAGTCGGGGGAGGTACAATGAGCAGTTCTTC
>-|TRBV7-2|few|TRBJ2-2
CASSLGAGELFF
TGTGCCAGCAGTCTCGGGGCCGGGGAGCTGTTTTTT
>TRBD2|TRBV7-9|few|TRBJ2-2
CASSFTPGGSSGELFF
TGTGCCAGCAGCTTCACCCCGGGGGGGTCGTCCGGGGAGCTGTTTTTT